Below, 32 T cell receptor beta chains from the same sample are listed, as sequenced in a study of T-cell memory formation after mild COVID-19. A single record per CDR3 protein comes from TCRdb applying MiXCR to the 5' RACE reads. The sample lists 150,000 or so distinct CDR3 sequences, approximately 10% occurring once. Material for sequencing was PBMCs or a T cell subset sorted from them (not recorded which). These receptors were collected from a young man who had mild COVID-19 (a few samples of this study predate the infection). Cell type and time point are not known.

This clonotype was counted a few times. The genes are TRBV6-2 or TRBV6-3 and TRBJ2-7; the D gene could be TRBD1 or TRBD2 (5 bases each). This CDR3 is 13 amino acids long. CDR1 is MNHEY and CDR2 is SVGEGT in the germline V gene. Trimming cost V 8 bases and J 3 bases, with 14 bases left between them. The CDR3 protein is CASWRQGVYEQYF. Here the CDR3 DNA reads TGTGCCAGCTGGAGGCAGGGTGTCTACGAGCAGTACTTC.

This clonotype showed up just a few times. This sequence joins TRBV7-6 and TRBJ1-5; D is perhaps TRBD1 (5 bases). V dropped 4 bases and J dropped 9 bases, with 13 bases sitting between them. Germline CDR1 SGHVS, CDR2 FNYEAQ. This CDR3 region has 13 residues. CDR3 bases: TGTGCCAGCAGCTCGACCCAGGGTTTGCCCCAGCATTTT. It codes for CASSSTQGLPQHF.

This clonotype has at least ten counts. V gene TRBV7-8 combines with J gene TRBJ1-5; D remains ambiguous. Germline CDR1 and CDR2: SGHVS and FQNEAQ. This CDR3 is 13 amino acids long. V dropped 5 bases and J dropped 7 bases, with 12 bases sitting between them. In DNA form, the CDR3 reads TGTGCCAGCAGCGTAGGCGTCGGGCAGCCCCAGCATTTT. Translating it yields CASSVGVGQPQHF.

Only a few counts were recorded for this clonotype. The chain uses TRBV20-1 and TRBJ2-3, with 7 bases aligning to TRBD2. The ends lost 5 bases at V and 5 bases at J; junction bases unmatched: 7. The CDR3 is 13 residues long. From germline, CDR1 is DFQATT and CDR2 SNEGSKA (reference sequence). Written as DNA, the CDR3 is TGCAGTGCTTTGGGACTAACCGAAGATACGCAGTATTTT. Protein product: CSALGLTEDTQYF.

This clonotype was recorded at least ten times. The gene calls are TRBV5-1 and TRBJ1-5, with D maybe TRBD1 (5 bases). The germline V gene encodes CDR1 SGHRS and CDR2 YFSETQ. The CDR3 sequence is 15 residues long. V was shortened by 4 bases and J by 0 bases, with 11 bases between the two germline ends. This chain's CDR3 is CASSPGTYSNQPQHF. DNA for the CDR3: TGCGCCAGCAGCCCCGGGACTTATAGCAATCAGCCCCAGCATTTT.

This clonotype was seen only a few times. The chain links TRBV9 to TRBJ2-5; TRBD1 is a possible D gene (5 bases). Germline-derived CDR1 and CDR2 are SGDLS and YYNGEE. Trimming stripped 0 bases from V and 5 bases from J, with 8 bases between. The CDR3 spans 13 residues. Here the CDR3 reads CASSVENRETQYF. The CDR3 nucleotides read TGTGCCAGCAGCGTAGAAAACAGGGAGACCCAGTACTTC.

This clonotype has ten or more counts. The CDR3 nucleotides read TGCGCCAGCACTAGCGGCTACAATGAGCAGTTCTTC. The encoded protein is CASTSGYNEQFF. The chain links TRBV5-1 to TRBJ2-1; TRBD2 matches at 7 bases. After removal of 6 bases from V and 3 bases from J, the junction contained 0 bases not matched to a gene. The CDR3 has 12 residues. Germline assignment: CDR1 SGHRS and CDR2 YFSETQ.

There are a few counts of this clonotype. The CDR3 loop is CASAGQKDQPQHF. The CDR3 DNA sequence: TGTGCCAGCGCGGGACAGAAGGATCAGCCCCAGCATTTT. V is TRBV12-3 or TRBV12-4 and J is TRBJ1-5; 7 bases align to TRBD1. This CDR3 is built from 13 residues. The trim removed 8 bases at V and 5 bases at J, leaving 6 bases unmatched.

The chain employs TRBV20-1 and TRBJ2-5; 7 nucleotides line up with TRBD2. Germline lookup yields CDR1 DFQATT and CDR2 SNEGSKA (reference sequence). This CDR3 is built from 13 residues. V shed 6 bases and J 5 bases; nucleotides not matched to a gene: 9. The CDR3 protein is CSASGASGETQYF. CDR3 DNA: TGCAGTGCGAGCGGGGCCTCAGGGGAGACCCAGTACTTC.

The V call is TRBV20-1, the J call TRBJ2-7, with TRBD1 matching 8 bases. CDR3 length equals 14 residues. Germline V gene data show CDR1 as DFQATT and CDR2 as SNEGSKA (reference sequence). The V gene end was trimmed by 4 bases and the J gene end by 2 bases; junction bases not matched to a gene: 7. Here the CDR3 DNA reads TGCAGTGCTATGCCCCTGGACAGGGCCTACGAGCAGTACTTC. Its translation is CSAMPLDRAYEQYF.

In this sample, this clonotype turned up a few times. The chain combines TRBV20-1 with TRBJ1-6, with 8 bases matching TRBD1. The ends lost 0 bases at V and 7 bases at J; junction bases unmatched: 11. The length of the CDR3 is 17 residues. Germline CDR1 DFQATT, CDR2 SNEGSKA (reference sequence). The chain's CDR3 is CSARDLARTGRNSPLHF. CDR3 nucleotides: TGCAGTGCTAGAGATCTTGCTCGGACAGGGAGGAATTCACCCCTCCACTTT.

This clonotype showed up many times. The chain has TRBV5-1 and TRBJ1-3; D unresolved. Per germline, CDR1 SGHRS and CDR2 YFSETQ. The CDR3 loop spans 14 amino acids. Trimming took off 2 bases at V and 0 bases at J, with 6 bases between the two ends. CDR3 protein: CASSLGISGNTIYF. DNA of the CDR3: TGCGCCAGCAGCTTAGGGATCTCTGGAAACACCATATATTTT. The entire variable domain, with the rest obtained from reference TRBV5-1 and TRBJ1-3, is as follows: KAGVTQTPRYLIKTRGQQVTLSCSPISGHRSVSWYQQTPGQGLQFLFEYFSETQRNKGNFPGRFSGRQFSNSRSEMNVSTLELGDSALYLCASSLGISGNTIYFGEGSWLTVV.

This clonotype has only a few counts. The rearrangement uses TRBV30 and TRBJ2-7, with 7 bases aligning to TRBD1. V lost 2 bases, J lost 2 bases, and 3 bases stayed unmatched. The length of the CDR3 is 13 residues. CDR1 and CDR2 from the germline V gene are GTSNPN and SVGIG (reference sequence). The CDR3 spells CAWSRDSPYEQYF. The DNA of the CDR3 is TGTGCCTGGAGTAGGGACAGTCCCTACGAGCAGTACTTC.

This clonotype has a handful of counts. The chain employs TRBV7-9 and TRBJ2-5; the D is unclear. The germline V and J ends were trimmed by 3 bases and 5 bases, with 13 bases remaining between them. This CDR3 comprises 14 residues. The V gene's germline CDR1 is SEHNR and CDR2 FQNEAQ (reference sequence). In nucleotides, the CDR3 is TGTGCCAGCAGCTTTCCGAGTAAGGCGGAGACCCAGTACTTC. Translating gives CASSFPSKAETQYF. Based on the CDR3 plus reference TRBV7-9 and TRBJ2-5, the full variable domain is DTGVSQNPRHKITKRGQNVTFRCDPISEHNRLYWYRQTLGQGPEFLTYFQNEAQLEKSRLLSDRFSAERPKGSFSTLEIQRTEQGDSAMYLCASSFPSKAETQYFGPGTRLLVL.

The V call is TRBV4-1, the J call TRBJ2-3; 9 bases line up with TRBD2. The germline V gene encodes CDR1 MGHRA and CDR2 YSYEKL. The trim removed 3 bases at V and 6 bases at J, leaving 22 bases unmatched. The CDR3 length is 20 residues. CDR3 sequence reads: CASSHPSPPQRGVGWDTQYF. The CDR3, as DNA: TGCGCCAGCAGCCACCCTAGCCCCCCCCAGCGGGGGGTGGGATGGGATACGCAGTATTTT.

This clonotype was counted a few times. This chain joins TRBV6-2 or TRBV6-3 and TRBJ2-5; 9 bases are a match to TRBD2. Germline loops: CDR1 MNHEY, CDR2 SVGEGT. The ends lost 6 bases at V and 2 bases at J; junction bases unmatched: 4. This CDR3 is built from 14 residues. CDR3 DNA: TGTGCCAGCAGGCCAGCGGGGGGACAAGAGACCCAGTACTTC. It is translated as CASRPAGGQETQYF.

There are many counts of this clonotype. This chain connects TRBV24-1 to TRBJ2-2; no clear D gene. The CDR3 extends over 12 amino acids. CDR1 is KGHDR, CDR2 SFDVKD, per germline. V lost 7 bases to trimming and J lost 1 base, with 3 bases between them. Here the CDR3 DNA reads TGTGCCACCAGGAAGAACACCGGGGAGCTGTTTTTT. It is translated as CATRKNTGELFF.

This clonotype occurred a few times. The rearrangement links TRBV6-6 to TRBJ1-1; 7 bases are shared with TRBD1. Germline V CDR1 and CDR2: MNHNY, SVGAGI (reference sequence). There are 14 residues in the CDR3. V was pared by 5 bases and J by 0 bases, with 3 bases of the junction left unmatched. CDR3 residues: CASSAGQMNTEAFF. The DNA for the CDR3 is TGTGCCAGCAGTGCGGGACAGATGAACACTGAAGCTTTCTTT.

In this sample, this clonotype turned up many times. V and J are TRBV5-1 and TRBJ2-3; TRBD2 matches at 7 bases. J was trimmed by 4 bases and V by 5 bases; bases with no gene match: 4. This CDR3 is 13 amino acids long. The V gene's germline CDR1 is SGHRS and CDR2 YFSETQ. CDR3 sequence: CASRGEGADTQYF. CDR3 coding DNA: TGCGCCAGCAGAGGGGAGGGAGCAGATACGCAGTATTTT.

V is TRBV5-1 and J is TRBJ2-1; TRBD1 matches 8 bases. The CDR3 sequence is 15 residues long. CDR1 is SGHRS, CDR2 YFSETQ, per germline. The V segment lost 3 bases and the J segment 0 bases; nucleotides outside the gene matches: 2. The CDR3 loop reads CASSSGQGSYNEQFF. CDR3 bases: TGCGCCAGCAGCTCAGGACAGGGCTCCTACAATGAGCAGTTCTTC.

V gene TRBV4-2 combines with J gene TRBJ2-1, with D maybe TRBD2 (6 bases). The CDR3 contains 16 residues. Germline V lookup: CDR1 LGHNA, CDR2 YNFKEQ. V dropped 3 bases and J dropped 1 base, with 13 bases sitting between them. Here the CDR3 DNA reads TGTGCCAGCAGCCATCACTCGGGAGATTCCTACAATGAGCAGTTCTTC. Residues: CASSHHSGDSYNEQFF.

The gene calls are TRBV4-2 and TRBJ2-5; 8 nucleotides align to TRBD2. The CDR3 contains 16 residues. The ends lost 0 bases at V and 4 bases at J; junction bases unmatched: 7. CDR1 is LGHNA, CDR2 YNFKEQ, per germline. CDR3 region: CASSQDVGRGGETQYF. The CDR3 DNA is TGTGCCAGCAGCCAAGATGTGGGACGGGGGGGAGAGACCCAGTACTTC.

This clonotype has a handful of counts. The chain links TRBV7-8 to TRBJ2-1, with D possibly TRBD1 on 5 matching bases. Between the trimmed V and J ends, which lost 0 bases and 6 bases, there was a span of 12 bases. In germline, CDR1 is SGHVS, CDR2 FQNEAQ. There are 15 residues in the CDR3. The DNA for the CDR3 is TGTGCCAGCAGCTTAGCCAGGGCAAAAGGCAATGAGCAGTTCTTC. This sequence encodes CASSLARAKGNEQFF.

The chain carries TRBV7-8 and TRBJ2-3; D may be TRBD2 (6 bases). Germline values: CDR1 SGHVS, CDR2 FQNEAQ. This CDR3 is built from 12 residues. Trimming stripped 8 bases from V and 5 bases from J, with 11 bases between. The CDR3 DNA reads as TGTGCCAGCGGGGGGTTCGGAGATACGCAGTATTTT. Protein sequence: CASGGFGDTQYF. The full variable domain, with the rest looked up from reference TRBV7-8 and TRBJ2-3, is GAGVSQSPRYKVAKRGQDVALRCDPISGHVSLFWYQQALGQGPEFLTYFQNEAQLDKSGLPSDRFFAERPEGSVSTLKIQRTQQEDSAVYLCASGGFGDTQYFGPGTRLTVL.

The table lists this clonotype with a few counts. J is TRBJ1-2 and V is TRBV20-1; no clear D. The CDR3 has 11 amino acids. V lost 5 bases to trimming and J lost 8 bases, with 12 bases between them. Germline V gives CDR1 DFQATT, CDR2 SNEGSKA (reference sequence). Here the CDR3 reads CSASPPGGYTF. The CDR3 DNA reads TGCAGTGCTTCCCCCCCGGGCGGCTACACCTTC.

This clonotype has a handful of counts. J is TRBJ2-2 and V is TRBV11-2; perhaps TRBD1 as D (5 bases). V dropped 5 bases and J dropped 6 bases, with 16 bases sitting between them. In germline, CDR1 is SGHAT, CDR2 FQNNGV. There are 15 residues in the CDR3. The CDR3 bases are TGTGCCAGCAGCAGAGTGGCAGGGTACCCCGGGGAGCTGTTTTTT. The encoded protein is CASSRVAGYPGELFF.

Here the CDR3 DNA reads TGCAGTGCCGAACGGGACAGGGTTAACTATGGCTACACCTTC. Protein sequence: CSAERDRVNYGYTF. The rearrangement joins TRBV20-1 to TRBJ1-2; 9 bases are shared with TRBD1. The ends lost 6 bases at V and 1 base at J; junction bases unmatched: 6. The CDR3 consists of 14 residues. Per germline, CDR1 DFQATT and CDR2 SNEGSKA (reference sequence).

This clonotype was counted only a few times. The rearrangement links TRBV6-5 to TRBJ1-1; TRBD1 matches 7 bases. The CDR3 is 15 residues long. The junction had 5 bases not matched to a gene; V was cut back by 0 bases and J by 4 bases. The germline V gene encodes CDR1 MNHEY and CDR2 SVGAGI. In nucleotides, the CDR3 is TGTGCCAGCAGTTACTCCCCGACAGGGCCCACTGAAGCTTTCTTT. It is translated as CASSYSPTGPTEAFF.

This clonotype was seen more than once but under ten times. The rearrangement links TRBV18 to TRBJ2-3; 9 nucleotides agree with TRBD2. This CDR3 region has 16 residues. The J segment lost 5 bases and the V segment lost 0 bases, leaving 6 bases of the junction unmatched. The germline V gene has CDR1 KGHSH and CDR2 LQKENI. CDR3: CASSPPIAGAQDTQYF. CDR3 in DNA: TGTGCCAGCTCACCACCGATAGCGGGGGCGCAAGATACGCAGTATTTT.

This clonotype was counted ten times or more. V and J are TRBV6-5 and TRBJ2-3, with a tentative D call TRBD2 (7 bases). Trimming took off 5 bases at V and 4 bases at J, with 19 bases between the two ends. Per germline, CDR1 MNHEY and CDR2 SVGAGI. The CDR3 loop spans 16 amino acids. The CDR3 sequence: CASSPHGGGGADTQYF. Written as DNA, the CDR3 is TGTGCCAGCAGTCCCCATGGTGGAGGGGGGGCAGATACGCAGTATTTT.

As DNA, the CDR3 is TGCAGTGCTAGACGGGGCGGGGGGGTTTCAGATACGCAGTATTTT. It yields the protein CSARRGGGVSDTQYF. This chain connects TRBV20-1 to TRBJ2-3, with 9 bases that match TRBD2. This CDR3 region has 15 residues. Germline lookup yields CDR1 DFQATT and CDR2 SNEGSKA (reference sequence). Germline trimming cut 2 bases from V and 4 bases from J; bases unmatched to any gene: 7.

The chain links TRBV28 to TRBJ2-3; the D gene is possibly TRBD2 (6 bases). Trimming cost V 5 bases and J 8 bases, with 23 bases left between them. The CDR3 runs to 16 residues. Germline lookup yields CDR1 MDHEN and CDR2 SYDVKM. CDR3 sequence: CASSPPGVRSPGTQYF. The CDR3 DNA reads TGTGCCAGCAGTCCCCCGGGAGTACGAAGTCCGGGTACGCAGTATTTT.